This record concerns one TCR beta chain sequence. Its cognate antigen is unknown. Those who donated were healthy bone marrow donors. The sample originates from a study of cytomegalovirus exposure and HLA in healthy donors. General study results and limits: Previous analysis showed most TCR beta V segments were productive about 90% or about 30% of the time. There were several of the most significant clusters that appeared linked to common viral pathogens in a later analysis.

The PCR ran on 60 Vbeta and 13 Jbeta primers. Assay: immunoSEQ multiplex PCR; the TCRdb copy retains only in-frame clones and omits some. The profile shows roughly 100,000 clones, roughly 70% of them singletons. Sequenced material: PBMCs. This receptor was obtained from a male donor in good health and CMV-seropositive.

CDR3 nucleotide sequence: TGCGCCAGCAGCCGAAACCCCTACCTAGGAGCGGGGGGTTCTAACGAGCAGTACTTC. Amino acids: CASSRNPYLGAGGSNEQYF. The chain employs TRBV4-3 and TRBJ2-7, with 9 bases fitting TRBD2. The trim removed 4 bases at V and 5 bases at J, leaving 21 bases unmatched. CDR1 LGHNA and CDR2 YSLEER come from the germline V gene. The CDR3 is made up of 19 amino acids.